Sequencing of this T cell receptor (beta chain) was carried out in a study of shared clonotypes between healthy human individuals. Study overall: The study used three CD4 naive, three CD4 memory, two CD8 naive and one CD8 memory plate per donor. Findings and caveats of the study: Some naive CD4 clonotypes, roughly 4.8%, turned up in common across a few donors. Among donors, the sharing of clonotypes was expected to be influenced by sequencing depth.

For sorted subsets, approximately 0.2 ug DNA per replicate equaled roughly 30,000 T cell genomes. Assay: immunoSEQ multiplex PCR; the TCRdb copy retains only in-frame clones and omits some. The data hold around 1.6 million clones, with 98% observed a single time. Trimming removed 1 base at V and 7 bases at J, with 10 bases between. Germline CDR1 is SGHTA and CDR2 is FQGTGA. The CDR3 consists of 13 residues. On this clone: As yet, its antigen is unknown.

Material: naive CD4+ T cells sorted from blood. Subset: CD45RA+ positively selected. J is TRBJ1-1 and V is TRBV7-3; D might be TRBD1 (5 bases). The TCR comes from a man aged 25-45 years in good health. CDR3 region: CASSLRGFSEAFF. As DNA, the CDR3 is TGTGCCAGCAGCTTAAGGGGCTTTAGTGAAGCTTTCTTT.